This T cell receptor (beta chain) was documented in a study of blood T cell repertoires in COVID-19. CDR3 length equals 12 residues. V was trimmed by 1 base and J by 7 bases, leaving 7 bases between them. The germline V gene has CDR1 LGHNA and CDR2 YSLEER. This clone has just one count. Generated by immunoSEQ multiplex PCR, the TCRdb table keeps only in-frame clones and is missing some. The sample consists of 350,000 or so clones, 90% of them appearing once. The sample was peripheral blood. This TCR was sampled from a man younger than 30 with active or convalescent COVID-19. The rearrangement links TRBV4-3 to TRBJ1-1; D gene ambiguous. The CDR3 spells CASSQGGREAFF. The DNA of the CDR3 is TGCGCCAGCAGCCAAGGAGGGCGTGAAGCTTTCTTT.